The rows below give T cell receptor beta chains drawn from one sample of a study of cytomegalovirus exposure and HLA in healthy donors. TCRdb's copy holds only in-frame clones and misses some; the assay was immunoSEQ multiplex PCR. Among some 120,000 clones listed, around nine tenths were seen once. Source material: PBMCs. These receptors were taken from a woman under 30 in good health and CMV-seronegative. Both conserved end residues are part of each CDR3. D genes are given only for firm matches. Where a row states a size, it is once, few, many or the class of an expanded clone; other rows omit it.

v_call	j_call	d_call	clone_size	cdr3_aa	cdr3_nt
TRBV5-1	TRBJ2-2	TRBD2	.	CASSHIAGASTGELFF	TGCGCCAGCAGCCATATAGCGGGGGCTAGTACCGGGGAGCTGTTTTTT
TRBV7-2	TRBJ2-7	TRBD1	.	CASSTTTGTGAYEQYF	TGTGCCAGCAGCACCACCACCGGGACAGGGGCCTACGAGCAGTACTTC
TRBV11-2	TRBJ1-1	.	.	CASSSLQGQGTEAFF	TGTGCCAGCAGCTCGTTACAGGGCCAAGGCACTGAAGCTTTCTTT
TRBV27	TRBJ2-7	TRBD2	.	CASSFLKPRGLAGDFYEQYF	TGTGCCAGCAGTTTTTTAAAACCCCGGGGACTAGCGGGAGATTTCTACGAGCAGTACTTC
TRBV19	TRBJ2-7	TRBD2	.	CASSIRGGATYEQYF	TGTGCCAGTAGTATACGGGGGGGCGCAACCTACGAGCAGTACTTC
TRBV28	TRBJ1-3	.	.	CASSLGGRDTLSGNTIYF	TGTGCCAGCAGTTTAGGGGGCCGGGACACTTTATCTGGAAACACCATATATTTT
TRBV13	TRBJ2-6	.	.	CASSGRTGSEANVLTF	TGTGCCAGCAGCGGACGGACTGGCTCTGAGGCCAACGTCCTGACTTTC
TRBV7-8	TRBJ2-3	TRBD1	.	CASSLGTGGDTQYF	TGTGCCAGCAGCTTAGGGACAGGGGGAGATACGCAGTATTTT
TRBV12-5	TRBJ1-2	.	.	CASGLVKGVFGYTF	TGTGCTAGTGGTTTGGTAAAGGGGGTTTTCGGCTACACCTTC
TRBV6-5	TRBJ1-2	TRBD1	once	CASQGGGNYGYTF	TGTGCCAGCCAAGGAGGGGGCAACTATGGCTACACCTTC
TRBV9	TRBJ2-2	TRBD1	once	CASSLGGDRVLTGELFF	TGTGCCAGCAGCCTTGGCGGGGACAGGGTATTAACCGGGGAGCTGTTTTTT
TRBV5-1	TRBJ2-3	TRBD2	.	CASSLVRSGGVSATDTQYF	TGCGCCAGCAGCTTGGTCCGTAGCGGGGGGGTATCCGCCACAGATACGCAGTATTTT
TRBV7-8	TRBJ2-1	TRBD2	.	CASSLIRGAYNEQFF	TGTGCCAGCAGCTTAATCCGGGGGGCCTACAATGAGCAGTTCTTC
TRBV11-2	TRBJ2-5	TRBD2	.	CASSLAGGEETQYF	TGTGCCAGCAGCTTAGCGGGAGGTGAGGAGACCCAGTACTTC
TRBV14	TRBJ2-5	.	.	CASSQGWAETQYF	TGTGCCAGCAGCCAAGGGTGGGCGGAGACCCAGTACTTC
TRBV5-1	TRBJ2-1	.	.	CASSLVGVIGEANYNEQFF	TGCGCCAGCAGCCTTGTTGGGGTAATTGGGGAGGCAAACTACAATGAGCAGTTCTTC
TRBV18	TRBJ2-7	TRBD1	few	CASSPQLTGSYEQYF	TGTGCCAGCTCACCACAGCTGACAGGGTCCTACGAGCAGTACTTC
TRBV13	TRBJ2-1	TRBD1	.	CASSLFGTGFNEQFF	TGTGCCAGCAGCTTATTCGGGACAGGCTTCAATGAGCAGTTCTTC
TRBV2	TRBJ1-4	TRBD1	.	CASSGDRRLELFF	TGTGCCAGCAGTGGGGACAGGCGCCTAGAACTGTTTTTT
TRBV7-8	TRBJ2-1	TRBD2	.	CASSLGLAGLLSSYNEQFF	TGTGCCAGCAGCCTGGGACTAGCGGGGTTACTCAGCTCCTACAATGAGCAGTTCTTC
TRBV18	TRBJ2-5	.	.	CASSLDRIQETQYF	TGTGCCAGCTCTTTAGACAGGATACAAGAGACCCAGTACTTC
TRBV2	TRBJ1-1	TRBD1	.	CASSEFGQGANTEAFF	TGTGCCAGCAGTGAATTTGGACAGGGGGCGAACACTGAAGCTTTCTTT
TRBV2	TRBJ2-7	.	.	CASRTGTSGYEQYF	TGTGCCAGCAGAACAGGGACGAGCGGCTACGAGCAGTACTTC
TRBV10-3	TRBJ2-3	.	.	CAISDFTDTQYF	TGTGCCATCAGTGACTTCACAGATACGCAGTATTTT
TRBV6-5	TRBJ2-1	.	once	CASSYRDSYNEQFF	TGTGCCAGCAGTTACCGGGACTCCTACAATGAGCAGTTCTTC
TRBV19	TRBJ2-1	.	.	CASSIWEDDNEQFF	TGTGCCAGTAGTATTTGGGAGGACGACAATGAGCAGTTCTTC
TRBV28	TRBJ2-3	.	.	CASIEGVPSTDTQYF	TGTGCCAGCATTGAAGGGGTCCCGAGCACAGATACGCAGTATTTT
TRBV6-1	TRBJ1-1	.	.	CASSTSQGSNTEAFF	TGTGCCAGCAGTACTTCACAGGGTTCGAACACTGAAGCTTTCTTT
TRBV7-2	TRBJ1-5	.	.	CASSLDPGAQPQHF	TGTGCCAGCAGCCTAGATCCAGGGGCTCAGCCCCAGCATTTT
TRBV13	TRBJ1-1	.	.	CASSFRVSTNTEAFF	TGTGCCAGCAGCTTCAGGGTATCGACGAACACTGAAGCTTTCTTT
TRBV7-3	TRBJ2-5	.	.	CASSSRNGQQETQYF	TGTGCCAGCAGCTCGCGCAATGGACAGCAAGAGACCCAGTACTTC
TRBV7-3	TRBJ2-7	TRBD2	.	CASSLIIAGVIYEQYF	TGTGCCAGCAGCTTAATAATAGCGGGGGTTATCTACGAGCAGTACTTC
TRBV4-2	TRBJ1-5	.	.	CASRIKPGHWGQPQHF	TGTGCCAGTCGAATAAAACCGGGACATTGGGGTCAGCCCCAGCATTTT
TRBV28	TRBJ1-1	.	.	CASSLVGGTEAFF	TGTGCCAGCAGTTTGGTAGGCGGCACTGAAGCTTTCTTT
TRBV25-1	TRBJ2-3	TRBD2	once	CASSAASGITDTQYF	TGTGCCAGCAGTGCCGCTAGCGGGATTACAGATACGCAGTATTTT
TRBV28	TRBJ1-2	TRBD1	.	CASSLEQGARSDYGYTF	TGTGCCAGCAGTTTAGAACAGGGGGCGAGGTCCGACTATGGCTACACCTTC
TRBV6-6	TRBJ1-1	TRBD1	.	CASSYSQGARTEAFF	TGTGCCAGCAGTTACTCCCAGGGGGCGCGGACTGAAGCTTTCTTT
TRBV5-1	TRBJ2-7	TRBD1	once	CASSLRGGGHYEQYF	TGCGCCAGCAGCTTGCGAGGGGGCGGGCACTACGAGCAGTACTTC
TRBV6-4	TRBJ2-4	TRBD2	few	CASSNSSGRAGAKNIQYF	TGTGCCAGCAGTAATTCTAGCGGGAGGGCTGGCGCCAAAAACATTCAGTACTTC
TRBV19	TRBJ1-2	.	.	CASSIFGYGYTF	TGTGCCAGTAGTATCTTCGGGTACGGCTACACCTTC
TRBV27	TRBJ2-7	TRBD2	.	CASSPSGGAFSEQYF	TGTGCCAGCAGCCCTAGCGGGGGGGCCTTCTCCGAGCAGTACTTC
TRBV4-3	TRBJ2-1	.	.	CASSQSLGYREKYNEQFF	TGCGCCAGCAGCCAATCCCTTGGCTACAGGGAGAAGTACAATGAGCAGTTCTTC
TRBV2	TRBJ2-3	TRBD2	.	CASSEYASGGPDTQYF	TGTGCCAGCAGTGAATATGCTAGCGGTGGGCCCGATACGCAGTATTTT
TRBV10-3	TRBJ2-3	TRBD1	.	CAIRPPTGTGATDTQYF	TGTGCCATCAGACCACCTACCGGGACAGGGGCCACAGATACGCAGTATTTT
TRBV11-2	TRBJ1-2	.	.	CASSEPNYGYTF	TGTGCCAGCAGCGAGCCTAACTATGGCTACACCTTC
TRBV9	TRBJ2-1	TRBD2	.	CASSVGGLDGNEQFF	TGTGCCAGCAGCGTAGGAGGACTAGACGGCAATGAGCAGTTCTTC
TRBV7-8	TRBJ2-5	TRBD1	.	CASSLADRQKTQYF	TGTGCCAGCAGCTTAGCGGACAGGCAAAAGACCCAGTACTTC
TRBV13	TRBJ2-3	TRBD2	.	CASSPSRTSDIVTDTQYF	TGTGCCAGCAGCCCGTCTAGGACTAGCGACATTGTGACAGATACGCAGTATTTT
TRBV9	TRBJ1-3	.	.	CASSVASGNTIYF	TGTGCCAGCAGCGTTGCGAGTGGAAACACCATATATTTT
TRBV4-3	TRBJ1-1	TRBD1	.	CASSQDRTGGTEAFF	TGCGCCAGCAGCCAAGATCGGACAGGGGGCACTGAAGCTTTCTTT
TRBV9	TRBJ2-2	TRBD2	.	CASSASFLAGGPGGELFF	TGTGCCAGCAGCGCGAGCTTCCTAGCGGGGGGGCCTGGCGGGGAGCTGTTTTTT
TRBV19	TRBJ2-5	TRBD2	.	CASSISLAGAETQYF	TGTGCCAGTAGTATCTCGCTAGCGGGAGCCGAGACCCAGTACTTC
TRBV7-2	TRBJ2-1	.	.	CASSFMISSDEQFF	TGTGCCAGCAGCTTTATGATTAGCTCGGATGAGCAGTTCTTC
TRBV5-6	TRBJ2-7	.	.	CATPVGAGFEQYF	TGTGCCACCCCTGTTGGGGCCGGGTTCGAGCAGTACTTC
TRBV10-3	TRBJ2-5	.	.	CAISEPDRTYQETQYF	TGTGCCATCAGTGAGCCAGACAGGACGTACCAAGAGACCCAGTACTTC
TRBV4-1	TRBJ1-2	TRBD1	once	CASSSRQGGSNGYTF	TGCGCCAGCAGTTCAAGACAGGGCGGATCGAATGGCTACACCTTC
TRBV19	TRBJ1-1	.	.	CASSRLGNTEAFF	TGTGCCAGTAGTAGACTAGGGAACACTGAAGCTTTCTTT
TRBV9	TRBJ1-1	TRBD1	.	CASSGRTGNTEAFF	TGTGCCAGCAGCGGCCGGACAGGGAACACTGAAGCTTTCTTT
TRBV19	TRBJ1-2	.	.	CASMGSTVGYTF	TGTGCCAGTATGGGCTCTACAGTCGGCTACACCTTC